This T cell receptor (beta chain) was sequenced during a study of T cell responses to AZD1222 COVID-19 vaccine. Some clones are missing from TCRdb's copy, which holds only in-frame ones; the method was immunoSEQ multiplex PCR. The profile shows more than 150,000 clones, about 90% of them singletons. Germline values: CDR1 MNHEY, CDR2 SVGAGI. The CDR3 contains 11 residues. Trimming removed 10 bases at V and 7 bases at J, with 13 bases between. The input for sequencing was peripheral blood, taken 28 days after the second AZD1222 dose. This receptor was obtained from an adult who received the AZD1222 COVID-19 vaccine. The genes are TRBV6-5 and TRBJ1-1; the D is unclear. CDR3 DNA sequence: TGTGCCACCCAAACTATCGTTGAAGCTTTCTTT. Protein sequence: CATQTIVEAFF.